What follows describes a single TCR beta chain. A few counts support this clonotype. The specificity of this receptor is unknown. No per-base quality is available; no much larger clone lies one base away. These data come from a study of blood T cells in healthy people across ages (dated by TCRdb to about 2015). Regarding the complete study: In model experiments, template switching captured about one uniquely barcoded TCR beta cDNA molecule for every two T cells. To track age-related changes in TCR beta repertoire diversity, the study relied on deep sequencing normalized with unique cDNA molecular identifiers. Donors were grouped into four age groups: young (average roughly 15 years), middle-aged (around 39), aged (about 60) and long-lived (82). Donors of different ages were randomly distributed across sequencing lanes to avoid experimental bias. For two donors (one aged 18 to 30 and one aged 80 or older), the study analyzed two additional independent replicas of 1 million unique cDNA reads from the same blood draw.

The study at large found these results: The CMV infection status of donors was not known, potentially confounding age-related changes in expanded clonotypes. Observed TCR beta diversity per million T cells fell roughly linearly with age, and a significant reduction was already apparent by age roughly 40. The long-lived group showed more naive CD4+ T cells, fewer expanded clones and increased TCR diversity than the aged group, suggesting age selection. Conclusive comparison of naive and antigen-experienced compartments was prevented by the profiling of bulk unsorted PBMCs. Estimates of total diversity based on one million sequenced T cells were considered lower bounds and underestimates. Observed TCR beta diversity correlated strongly with the percentage of naive T cells measured by flow cytometry.

Donors were a few dozen systemically healthy Caucasian individuals from Russia aged roughly 6 to 90 years. Around 9.7 milliliters of peripheral blood were collected from each donor into EDTA-treated Vacutainer tubes. Ficoll-Paque density-gradient centrifugation was used to isolate PBMCs, with at least 6.5 million per sample. Trizol reagent was used to extract total RNA from PBMCs, with at least 5 micrograms per sample. Naive CD45RAhigh/CD27high T cell percentages were measured by flow cytometry on a PBMC aliquot from every donor. The CDR3 contains 15 residues, cysteine and phenylalanine counted. The DNA shown is the 45-base CDR3, in frame from base 1. Via the germline V gene, CDR1 is LGHNA and CDR2 YSLEER. V lost 4 bases and J lost 3 bases; the stretch between them is 15 bases long. The library was generated by 5' RACE. Sequencing was carried out with an Illumina HiSeq 2500. The second PCR ran for roughly 7 to 12 cycles and used a J-beta primer mix along with a sample-barcoded 5' primer. A unique molecular identifier was introduced onto each TCR beta cDNA molecule by a template-switch 5' adaptor carrying 12 random nucleotides. At least 2.5 million CDR3-containing paired-end reads were obtained from each sample. All of the RNA was converted into first-strand cDNA using the Mint cDNA synthesis kit, with a TRBC-specific oligonucleotide serving as the primer. All cDNA was treated with uracil-DNA glycosylase and then went through a first 18-cycle PCR with the universal primers M1SS and BC2_uni_R. Processing in the source paper ran as follows. For normalization, 1 million high-quality reads, each with a distinct molecular identifier, were randomly selected from each sample. Reads sharing molecular identifiers were discarded rather than binned into consensus sequences. MiTCR, run with a Q25 quality threshold and the strictest error-elimination algorithm, handled CDR3 identification, clonotype clustering and error correction. A nonparametric unseen species model with Euler transformation was used to estimate lower-bound total TCR beta diversity. TCRdb reanalyzed the raw reads on its own, using fastp at Q25 for trimming and MiXCR for clone calling, and kept in-frame beta chains. Rows merge per CDR3 protein into single entries with the most common DNA and genes. TCRdb, not the original authors, processed these V and J calls. In this sample the table shows 1 million to 1.2 million distinct CDR3 sequences, 35% to 40% of which occur a single time. Clones ranked in the top ten supply around 13% of the sample.

Sequenced input: blood. The source of this sequence is a man aged 18 to 35 in good health. Recombination linked TRBV4-3 to TRBJ1-2; the D gene remains uncertain. CDR3 protein: CASSPRRDTYYGYTF. The nucleotide sequence is TGCGCCAGCAGCCCAAGAAGAGACACCTACTATGGCTACACCTTC.